One sample yielded the 20 T cell receptor beta chains listed below, sequenced in a study of control samples from healthy donors and cancer patients. Clones were sequenced by immunoSEQ multiplex PCR, and TCRdb holds only the in-frame ones, with some missing. Found here are roughly 130,000 clones, under 95% of them singletons; the top ten hold 1.5% to 2%. The sample taken for sequencing was PBMCs. Every receptor here comes from a man aged 50 to 59 with head and neck cancer.

V and J are TRBV6-2 or TRBV6-3 and TRBJ2-7; D remains ambiguous. V was trimmed by 0 bases and J by 3 bases, leaving 12 bases between them. The CDR3 runs 15 residues. Per the germline V gene, CDR1 is MNHEY and CDR2 is SVGEGT. The CDR3 sequence is CASSYSVQVLYEQYF. The CDR3 bases are TGTGCCAGCAGTTACTCTGTCCAGGTACTCTACGAGCAGTACTTC.

This rearrangement joins TRBV6-2 or TRBV6-3 to TRBJ2-7, with D unclear. Germline V lookup: CDR1 MNHEY, CDR2 SVGEGT. The V and J ends lost 0 bases and 5 bases respectively, with 11 bases between them. The CDR3 runs 14 residues. The DNA of the CDR3 is TGTGCCAGCAGTTACTCCCGCCCGCCCAACGAGCAGTACTTC. Translated, it gives CASSYSRPPNEQYF.

This chain connects TRBV5-1 to TRBJ2-2, with 8 bases that match TRBD1. This CDR3 is 16 amino acids long. Germline CDR1 and CDR2: SGHRS and YFSETQ. Trimming at V came to 0 bases and at J to 1 base, leaving 2 bases not matched to a gene. The chain's CDR3 is CASSLAGGRNTGELFF. In DNA, the CDR3 is TGCGCCAGCAGCTTGGCAGGGGGCCGGAACACCGGGGAGCTGTTTTTT.

The V and J genes are TRBV29-1 and TRBJ2-2, with D perhaps being TRBD1 or TRBD2 (5 bases each). The CDR3 runs to 14 residues. V was clipped by 4 bases and J by 4 bases, with 13 bases between them. The germline gives CDR1 SQVTM, CDR2 ANQGSEA. The CDR3 reads CSVGGNSGTGELFF. CDR3 coding DNA: TGCAGCGTTGGGGGGAATTCGGGCACCGGGGAGCTGTTTTTT.

V gene TRBV7-9 combines with J gene TRBJ2-1; D may be TRBD2 (6 bases). This CDR3 has 16 amino acids. In germline, CDR1 is SEHNR, CDR2 FQNEAQ (reference sequence). Between the trimmed V and J ends, which lost 1 base and 3 bases, there was a span of 13 bases. The CDR3 loop is CASSLVGTPYYNEQFF. DNA for the CDR3: TGTGCCAGCAGCTTAGTAGGGACTCCGTACTACAATGAGCAGTTCTTC.

The V call is TRBV7-2, the J call TRBJ1-2; D uncertain. The CDR3 sequence is 13 residues long. The germline gives CDR1 SGHTA, CDR2 FQGNSA. V dropped 1 base and J dropped 6 bases, with 9 bases sitting between them. The chain's CDR3 is CASSLGRVDGYTF. The DNA for the CDR3 is TGTGCCAGCAGCTTAGGGAGGGTGGATGGCTACACCTTC.

This chain connects TRBV5-6 to TRBJ1-5, with 8 bases fitting TRBD1. The V gene end was trimmed by 4 bases and the J gene end by 4 bases; junction bases not matched to a gene: 7. The CDR3 length is 15 residues. Germline assignment: CDR1 SGHDT and CDR2 YYEEEE. This CDR3 is CASSGWDRPNQPQHF. The CDR3 region has the DNA TGTGCCAGCAGCGGGTGGGACAGGCCAAATCAGCCCCAGCATTTT.

This rearrangement joins TRBV12-3 or TRBV12-4 to TRBJ2-1; D is perhaps TRBD2 (6 bases). Trimming left V 7 bases short and J 14 bases short, with 21 bases between. CDR3 length equals 13 residues. CDR3 sequence (DNA): TGTGCCAGCAACCCCAGGTGGGCTAGCGTGGAGTTCTTC. Its protein is CASNPRWASVEFF.

The chain combines TRBV20-1 with TRBJ2-3; 9 bases map to TRBD2. V gave up 3 bases and J gave up 5 bases; unmatched junction bases: 9. From germline, CDR1 is DFQATT and CDR2 SNEGSKA (reference sequence). The CDR3 runs 15 residues. The CDR3: CSASHQRGVVDTQYF. Here the CDR3 DNA reads TGCAGTGCTAGTCACCAGCGGGGGGTGGTAGATACGCAGTATTTT.

The rearrangement links TRBV10-3 to TRBJ2-5; D unclear. CDR3 size: 14 residues. Germline CDR1 and CDR2: ENHRY and SYGVKD. Trimming took off 0 bases at V and 5 bases at J, with 10 bases between the two ends. CDR3 residues: CAISESHGGETQYF. CDR3 nucleotides: TGTGCCATCAGTGAGTCTCACGGTGGTGAGACCCAGTACTTC.

This chain's CDR3 is CASSSNRITEAFF. CDR3 bases: TGTGCCAGCAGCTCTAACAGAATCACTGAAGCTTTCTTT. The gene calls are TRBV11-1 and TRBJ1-1; D not certain. V lost 4 bases to trimming and J lost 4 bases, with 10 bases between them. The germline gives CDR1 SGHAT, CDR2 FQDESV (reference sequence). The CDR3 runs to 13 residues.

This clone was observed a few times. The rearrangement links TRBV4-3 to TRBJ2-3; TRBD2 matches at 8 bases. Germline V gene sequence: CDR1 LGHNA, CDR2 YSLEER. Trimming at V came to 5 bases and at J to 6 bases, leaving 1 base not matched to a gene. CDR3 length: 12 residues. The CDR3 here is CASSASGDTQYF. CDR3 nucleotide sequence: TGCGCCAGCAGCGCTAGCGGGGATACGCAGTATTTT.

The rearrangement links TRBV19 to TRBJ1-1; D is unclear. The CDR3 spans 17 residues. The V gene lost 1 base and the J gene lost 0 bases, with 15 bases spanning the gap. The germline CDR1 and CDR2 sequences are LNHDA and SQIVND (reference sequence). The CDR3 region is CASSIGPRVLMNTEAFF. Here the CDR3 DNA reads TGTGCCAGTAGTATAGGTCCCCGGGTCCTCATGAACACTGAAGCTTTCTTT.

This clone showed up just once. The rearrangement links TRBV30 to TRBJ2-1; D is unclear. With 0 bases removed from V and 0 bases from J, the gap between germline ends came to 9 bases. The CDR3 totals 15 residues. Per the germline V gene, CDR1 is GTSNPN and CDR2 is SVGIG (reference sequence). The chain's CDR3 is CAWSVLSFSYNEQFF. DNA for the CDR3: TGTGCCTGGAGTGTACTCAGTTTCTCCTACAATGAGCAGTTCTTC.

This chain joins TRBV29-1 and TRBJ1-2; D possibly corresponds to TRBD1 (5 bases). The V gene's germline CDR1 is SQVTM and CDR2 ANQGSEA. The CDR3 runs to 12 residues. The CDR3 loop reads CPWGPANYGYTF. The CDR3 DNA reads TGCCCCTGGGGCCCAGCTAACTATGGCTACACCTTC.

The V call is TRBV30, the J call TRBJ2-3; D not resolved. The germline gives CDR1 GTSNPN, CDR2 SVGIG (reference sequence). The CDR3 is 16 residues long. The ends were cut back, 3 bases at V and 3 bases at J, with 19 bases in the middle. The CDR3 here is CAWRSRLRLGTDTQYF. The CDR3, as DNA: TGTGCCTGGAGATCAAGACTGCGACTGGGAACAGATACGCAGTATTTT.

V gene TRBV19 combines with J gene TRBJ2-1; 9 bases map to TRBD1. Germline assignment: CDR1 LNHDA and CDR2 SQIVND (reference sequence). The CDR3 covers 16 residues. The junction had 11 bases not matched to a gene; V was cut back by 5 bases and J by 6 bases. DNA for the CDR3: TGTGCCAGTAGTCCAGATGCCGGGACAGGGTCCAATGAGCAGTTCTTC. Residues: CASSPDAGTGSNEQFF.

The chain has TRBV19 and TRBJ2-1; unclear D gene. Germline V lookup: CDR1 LNHDA, CDR2 SQIVND (reference sequence). This CDR3 contains 13 residues. V lost 3 bases to trimming and J lost 6 bases, with 9 bases between them. CDR3 DNA: TGTGCCAGTAGTATCCAGCCCAGCAATGAGCAGTTCTTC. Protein product: CASSIQPSNEQFF.

The genes are TRBV29-1 and TRBJ2-3; a weak D match, TRBD1 (7 bases). Germline values: CDR1 SQVTM, CDR2 ANQGSEA. The V end was cut by 8 bases, the J end by 5 bases, with 11 bases between. There are 11 residues in the CDR3. CDR3 sequence (DNA): TGCAGCTCAGGGGGGAAAGATACGCAGTATTTT. Protein product: CSSGGKDTQYF.

The chain combines TRBV5-1 with TRBJ2-3, with D unresolved. The CDR3 runs to 14 residues. CDR1 is SGHRS, CDR2 YFSETQ, per germline. The V end was cut by 4 bases, the J end by 0 bases, with 9 bases between. CDR3 amino acids: CASSDSSSTDTQYF. The DNA for the CDR3 is TGCGCCAGCAGCGACTCCTCTAGCACAGATACGCAGTATTTT. The whole variable domain, remainder taken from reference TRBV5-1 and TRBJ2-3, is KAGVTQTPRYLIKTRGQQVTLSCSPISGHRSVSWYQQTPGQGLQFLFEYFSETQRNKGNFPGRFSGRQFSNSRSEMNVSTLELGDSALYLCASSDSSSTDTQYFGPGTRLTVL.